Below are 4 T cell receptor beta chains sequenced from a single sample in a study of blood T cells in healthy people across ages. Primed by a sample-barcoded 5' primer and a J-beta primer mix, a second PCR proceeded for 7 to 11 cycles. TCRdb fed the 5' RACE reads into MiXCR, producing one record per CDR3 protein. This sample yields about 650,000 distinct CDR3 sequences, of which approximately 31% are seen a single time; 15% belongs to the top ten. Sequencing input: blood. The receptors stem from a woman of 80 years or more in good health.

The chain combines TRBV7-2 with TRBJ2-7; maybe TRBD2 (5 bases). Germline CDR1 and CDR2: SGHTA and FQGNSA. This CDR3 has 13 residues. The V gene lost 5 bases and the J gene lost 1 base, with 9 bases spanning the gap. As DNA, the CDR3 is TGTGCCAGCAGCAGACGGACTTCCTACGAGCAGTACTTC. Translating it yields CASSRRTSYEQYF.

This clonotype has just a few counts. The chain uses TRBV25-1 and TRBJ1-2; TRBD1 matches at 7 bases. J was trimmed by 8 bases and V by 6 bases; bases with no gene match: 15. This CDR3 is built from 15 residues. From germline, CDR1 is MGHDK and CDR2 SYGVNS. CDR3 nucleotide sequence: TGTGCCAGCAGCTCACCTTTGGGACAGTTGGGGGGCTACACCTTC. It yields the protein CASSSPLGQLGGYTF.

This clonotype has at least ten counts. J is TRBJ1-2 and V is TRBV7-9, with D unresolved. V shed 5 bases and J shed 1 base, with 11 bases lying between them. The CDR3 is 14 residues long. The V gene's germline CDR1 is SEHNR and CDR2 FQNEAQ (reference sequence). In nucleotides, the CDR3 is TGTGCCAGCAGCCCAGCTAGTTTTAACTATGGCTACACCTTC. This sequence encodes CASSPASFNYGYTF.

This clonotype was seen a handful of times. V is TRBV7-9 and J is TRBJ2-7; the D call may be TRBD1 or TRBD2 (5 bases each). The J call is doubtful: the DNA matches TRBJ2-5 better. Germline V gives CDR1 SEHNR, CDR2 FQNEAQ (reference sequence). CDR3 length: 13 amino acids. CDR3: CASTDLGAGTQYF. Written as DNA, the CDR3 is TGTGCCAGCACCGACCTCGGGGCGGGGACCCAGTACTTC.